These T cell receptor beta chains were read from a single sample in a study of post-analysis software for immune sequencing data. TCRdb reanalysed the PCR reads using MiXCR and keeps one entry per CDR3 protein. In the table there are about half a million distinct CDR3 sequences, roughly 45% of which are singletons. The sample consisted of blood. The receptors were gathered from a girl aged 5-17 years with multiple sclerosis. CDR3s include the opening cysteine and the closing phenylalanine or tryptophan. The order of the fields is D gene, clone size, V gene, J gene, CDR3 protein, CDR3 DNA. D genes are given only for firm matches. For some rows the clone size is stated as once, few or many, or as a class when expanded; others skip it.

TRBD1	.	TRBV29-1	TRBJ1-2	CSVGRGPGYTF	TGCAGCGTTGGCAGGGGGCCTGGCTACACCTTC
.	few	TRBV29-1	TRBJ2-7	CSVEEGETYEQYF	TGCAGCGTTGAAGAGGGGGAGACCTACGAGCAGTACTTC
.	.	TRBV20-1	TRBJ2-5	CSAREGDRGRGAQYF	TGCAGTGCTAGAGAAGGGGACCGGGGGCGAGGGGCCCAGTACTTC
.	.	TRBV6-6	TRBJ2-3	CASSYSNQEDTQYF	TGTGCCAGCAGTTACTCGAACCAGGAGGATACGCAGTATTTT
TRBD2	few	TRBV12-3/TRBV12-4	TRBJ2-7	CASSPRTSGRGEQYF	TGTGCCAGCAGTCCCCGGACTAGCGGGAGAGGTGAGCAGTACTTC
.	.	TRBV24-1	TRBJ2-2	CDTSDSYTGELFF	TGTGACACCAGTGATTCGTACACCGGGGAGCTGTTTTTT
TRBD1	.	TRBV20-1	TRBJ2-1	CSAPDRPVNEQFF	TGCAGTGCCCCGGACAGGCCGGTCAATGAGCAGTTCTTC
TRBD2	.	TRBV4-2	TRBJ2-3	CASSQVLLAGAFTDTQYF	TGTGCCAGCAGCCAAGTCCTCCTTGCGGGAGCCTTCACAGATACGCAGTATTTT
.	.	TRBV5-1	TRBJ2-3	CASRAAISTDTQYF	TGCGCCAGCAGAGCAGCAATCAGCACAGATACGCAGTATTTT
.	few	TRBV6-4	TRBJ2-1	CASSRDANNEQFF	TGTGCCAGCAGCCGGGACGCTAACAATGAGCAGTTCTTC
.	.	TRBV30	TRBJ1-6	CAWSVGNYNSPLHF	TGTGCCTGGAGTGTAGGAAACTATAATTCACCCCTCCACTTT
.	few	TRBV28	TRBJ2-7	CASSLIPPTGSSEQYF	TGTGCCAGCAGTTTAATCCCTCCCACAGGTTCCTCCGAGCAGTACTTC
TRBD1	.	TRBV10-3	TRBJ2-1	CAISESAQGNEQFF	TGTGCCATCAGTGAGTCGGCACAGGGGAATGAGCAGTTCTTC
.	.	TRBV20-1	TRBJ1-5	CSARPPGPRDNQPQHF	TGCAGTGCTAGACCACCGGGACCGAGGGACAATCAGCCCCAGCATTTT
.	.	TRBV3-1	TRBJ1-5	CASSQYSEQPQHF	TGTGCCAGCAGCCAATACTCCGAACAGCCCCAGCATTTT
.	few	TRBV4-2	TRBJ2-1	CATGIFSLDEQFF	TGTGCTACAGGGATCTTCTCTCTAGATGAGCAGTTCTTC
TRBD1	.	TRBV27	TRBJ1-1	CASSLWDRGHTEAFF	TGTGCCAGCAGTTTATGGGACAGGGGACACACTGAAGCTTTCTTT
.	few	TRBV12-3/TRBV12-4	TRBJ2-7	CASSRERSSYEQYF	TGTGCCAGCAGTCGGGAGCGGAGTTCCTACGAGCAGTACTTC
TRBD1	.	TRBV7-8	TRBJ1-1	CASSHWTGEEAFF	TGTGCCAGCAGCCACTGGACAGGGGAAGAAGCTTTCTTT
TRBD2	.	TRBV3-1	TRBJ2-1	CASSQVRSGGRNEQFF	TGTGCCAGCAGCCAAGTACGAAGTGGCGGGAGGAATGAGCAGTTCTTC
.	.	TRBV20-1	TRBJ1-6	CSARVGGEGSPLHF	TGCAGTGCTAGAGTAGGGGGGGAAGGATCACCCCTCCACTTT
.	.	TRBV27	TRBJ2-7	CASSRTWARGTCEQYF	TGTGCCAGCAGTCGAACGTGGGCCAGGGGAACCTGCGAGCAGTACTTC
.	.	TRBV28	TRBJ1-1	CASSLIWENTEAFF	TGTGCCAGCAGTTTAATTTGGGAGAACACTGAAGCTTTCTTT
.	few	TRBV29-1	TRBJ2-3	CSVVYSDGTDTQYF	TGCAGCGTTGTGTATAGCGACGGCACAGATACGCAGTATTTT
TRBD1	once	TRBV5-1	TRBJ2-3	CASRALTGSGDTQYF	TGCGCCAGCAGAGCCCTGACAGGGAGTGGAGATACGCAGTATTTT
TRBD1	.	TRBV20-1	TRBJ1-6	CSAPPTGRYSPLHF	TGTAGTGCTCCTCCGACAGGGCGATACTCACCCCTCCACTTT
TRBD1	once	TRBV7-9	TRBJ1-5	CASSLATGGRGQPQHF	TGTGCCAGCAGCTTAGCAACAGGGGGCCGGGGTCAGCCCCAGCATTTT
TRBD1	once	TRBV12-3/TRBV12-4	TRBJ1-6	CASSLANRGSPLHF	TGTGCCAGCAGTTTGGCGAACAGGGGTTCACCCCTCCACTTT